The entry below gives a single T cell receptor (beta chain) sequence along with its context. The antigen it binds to is not known. The sample holds no much larger clone one base away, and base qualities are not on file. In total, 600 or so healthy bone marrow donors made up the cohort. At the time of sampling, every cohort member was nominally healthy, though immune exposures that went unrecorded were likely present. The donor tested CMV seropositive and was one of the 289 seropositive cohort members. A peripheral blood sample was provided by each donor, and peripheral blood mononuclear cells were used for TCR beta sequencing. Genomic DNA was extracted from the blood cell samples with the Qiagen DNeasy Blood Extraction Kit. This sample was included in a study of cytomegalovirus exposure and HLA in healthy donors (dated 2017 in TCRdb). In the study overall: According to an earlier analysis of 550 to 700 of the donors, roughly 180 million T cells yielded approximately 120 million unique TCR beta sequences and around 280 Gb of sequence data. The study aimed to test whether cataloging public T cell receptors could reveal signatures of past pathogen exposure. Along with the approximately 700-subject first cohort, a separate validation cohort of over a hundred different subjects was used. Class I and class II HLA loci were covered by the typing at four-digit resolution. An earlier analysis of 500 to 650 of the donors applied high-throughput TCR beta sequencing to assess whether each TCR beta V gene segment acted as functional or pseudogenic. To predict cytomegalovirus infection status, the study brought together high-throughput TCR immunosequencing, statistical association of individual TCRs with disease status, and machine learning. In a later genetic analysis, genome-wide SNP genotypes for about 55% of the roughly 700 donors were used, and that subset was treated as a discovery cohort. In a later analysis, previously published TCR beta repertoires from more than 500 donors were re-analyzed and high-resolution HLA genotyping was added so that TCR occurrence patterns could be studied. Using immunosequencing, the study profiled T cell repertoires from 666 subjects and related those repertoires to cytomegalovirus serostatus. Typing coverage varied by locus: roughly 629-640 donors for A, B, C, DRB1 and DQB1; roughly 510 for DQA1; more than 600 for DPA1; around 490 for DPB1. Around 320 gigabases of sequencing data and 70 million to 85 million unique TCR sequences were included in an early release covering about 700 HLA-typed donors. The later analysis used no new phenotypic data to find candidate immune exposures, relying instead on TCR beta sequences and their occurrence across donors. Among some 410 genotyped donors of the cohort, an average of approximately 220,000 unique TCR beta nucleotide sequences was sequenced per donor, of which approximately 19% were non-productive. Because of strong linkage in the cohort, roughly five DR-DQ haplotypes were treated as single units for association and clustering. Donor age, sex, ethnicity and CMV serostatus were collected together with the repertoire data. Of the 350 to 450 genotyped donors, roughly 76% were placed in the genetic ancestry cluster associated with self-reported Caucasian donors. Every repertoire in the discovery cohort had been generated on one and the same sequencing platform. Results and caveats for the whole study, not just this receptor: The study listed 164 TCR beta chains as associated with cytomegalovirus. Broadly in line with IMGT annotations, most TCR beta V segments showed up in productive rearrangements about 90% or about 30% of the time in an earlier analysis of around 600 of the donors. Strong co-occurrence of HLA alleles, especially DR and DQ, made assigning TCR associations to individual alleles difficult. V-gene and J-gene trimming of TCR beta chains was associated with a missense DCLRE1C variant in a later genetic analysis, and the association was replicated in an independent cohort. The presence/absence analyses assumed that sequencing depth was roughly uniform across donors, and that assumption may not be true. While some public TCRs were present in many individuals, most TCR sequences turned up only very rarely across donors. Because the 87-base-pair reads could not distinguish some IMGT-functional V segments, including TRBV6-2 and TRBV6-3, those segments were excluded. The authors suggested that the approach could potentially be generalized to other disease states and immunological phenotypes. A group of highly shared sequence variants was considered likely to be a technical artifact of the sequencing pipeline. In both the original and validation cohorts, the classifier was reported to diagnose cytomegalovirus status with high specificity and sensitivity. In vitro tests confirmed that three of the cytomegalovirus-associated TCR beta chains recognize cytomegalovirus antigens. For the cohort, immune exposure information was limited to CMV serostatus. In a later analysis, most CMV-associated TCR beta chains were found to appear HLA-restricted, with HLA associations seemingly driven largely by CMV exposure. Linkage disequilibrium might explain the correlated functional status among segregating V segments, but an unknown experimental factor could not be excluded. In a later genetic analysis, fewer N-insertions in productive TCRs were reported among donors in an Asian-associated ancestry cluster than the 666-donor mean. A later analysis found that HLA-associated TCR beta chains were more clonally expanded and had lower generation probabilities than equally common non-associated chains. A further reported finding was that TCR beta sequences accurately predicted the HLA-A and HLA-B alleles for most subjects in the first cohort. Because HLA typing was unavailable for some donors at each locus, only the typed subset was used in association tests. Because counts were too low, some 17 rarely observed V segments, including chromosome 9 orphons, were left out of the earlier analysis of 587 of the donors. A later analysis found that TCR association rates varied across HLA loci, with DRB1 alleles showing the most associated TCRs and HLA-C alleles the fewest. In this cohort, only TCR beta chains were sequenced, and detectable features were limited by the absence of alpha or paired-chain data. A later analysis reported that several top co-occurrence clusters appeared linked to parvovirus B19, influenza, CMV and Epstein-Barr virus. At a false discovery rate of 0.05, a later analysis linked around 15,000 TCR beta sequences to specific HLA alleles.

Receptors were amplified or captured by the immunoSEQ multiplex PCR assay. For the multiplex PCR, a mixture combining 60 forward primers for TCR Vbeta segments and 13 reverse primers for TCR Jbeta segments was used. Amplification of the CDR3 region of rearranged TCR beta genes was performed with a multiplex PCR assay on genomic DNA. The Illumina HiSeq System was used to sequence the amplified TCR beta libraries as 87-base-pair reads. Processing in the source paper ran as follows. In a later analysis, some 80 million unique TCR beta chains were counted across the 500 to 850 repertoires, and around 11 million of these chains were shared by at least two donors. To remove PCR and sequencing errors, raw reads were error-corrected and collapsed into unique sequences using a nearest-neighbor algorithm that merged closely related sequences. Alignment of CDR3 sequences to IMGT reference sequences was used to assign V, D and J gene segments. For a sequence to be retained, a match of at least six nucleotides to both a V gene segment and a J gene segment was required. A rearrangement counted as productive if the CDR3 had no stop codons and remained in frame with V and J, and every other rearrangement counted as non-productive. CDR3 was defined according to IMGT convention as the region running from the second conserved V-encoded cysteine to the conserved J-encoded phenylalanine. The earlier analysis of about 610 of the donors excluded sequences that lacked an unambiguous match to a single V gene segment. In an earlier analysis of about 590 of the donors, a V segment was called functional when productive rearrangements were above 56.7%, and segregating when the standard deviation between donors exceeded 5%. A statistical classification framework was built for diagnosing cytomegalovirus status from the catalog of TCR beta chain sequences. In a later analysis, TCR nucleotide sequences were compared against IMGT/GENE-DB human TR gene sequences so that V and J genes could be assigned. The TCRdist pipeline was used in a later analysis to assign CDR3 sequences and most-parsimonious VDJ recombination scenarios. A later analysis defined each TCR beta chain by its CDR3 amino acid sequence plus V-gene family, and excluded reads lacking a unique V-gene family. In a later analysis, fewer than 650 highly shared, low-generation-probability nucleotide sequences were removed to address suspected cross-contamination and a sequencing artifact. A later analysis calculated a clonal expansion index for each public chain from normalized within-repertoire ranks of inferred template counts. In a later analysis, generation probabilities were computed with a VDJ recombination model fitted to out-of-frame rearrangements, and the resulting probabilities were checked against IGoR. Hypergeometric tests were used in a later analysis to score TCR-TCR, TCR-HLA and TCR-CMV co-occurrence, with a repertoire-size bias correction applied to the TCR pairs. False discovery rates were estimated in a later analysis by permuting HLA or CMV assignments 20 times. In a later analysis, co-occurring TCRs were grouped using DBSCAN, and TCRdist sequence similarity was added for clustering within HLA-allele-positive subsets. Repertoires with fewer than 30,000 or more than 120,000 public chains were left out of co-occurrence clustering, as were about 5 repertoires with anomalous nucleotide sharing. Sourced from immuneACCESS, this table was stored by TCRdb with only in-frame sequences that have V and J called. A share of the clones is absent; for the studies checked, an unresolved V gene accounts for under half, and the remainder has no known explanation. That table is the source of V, J and clone size, and D and trimming were worked out from the DNA. The sample profile shows fewer than 120,000 clones; 79% of them were found once. The ten largest clones capture 5% to 8% of the sample.

CDR1 and CDR2 were assigned from the germline V gene (reference sequence) as LNHDA and SQIVND. Taken from cysteine to phenylalanine, the CDR3 has 12 residues. Solely the CDR3 DNA is kept, with 36 bases framed from the first base. The V and J ends are trimmed by 5 bases and 10 bases, leaving 12 bases between them. The clonotype comes from a man aged 25 to 45 in good health and CMV-seropositive. Input material: PBMCs. Rearrangement joined TRBV19 to TRBJ2-1; no D gene is confidently identified. The sequence in DNA is TGTGCCAGTAGTGCCACGAGGTGGGAGCAGTTCTTC. Its amino acids are CASSATRWEQFF.